This entry lists 30 T cell receptor beta chains sequenced from one sample in a study of blood T cell repertoires in COVID-19. Assay used: immunoSEQ multiplex PCR; TCRdb lists only in-frame clones, some missing. The data contain about 39,000 clones, roughly 80% of them singletons. Source material: peripheral blood. These receptor sequences come from a man aged 60-69 years in a cohort sampled during active COVID-19.

This chain joins TRBV5-4 and TRBJ2-1, with 9 nucleotides matching TRBD2. The CDR3 is 16 amino acids. Germline CDR1 and CDR2: SGHNT and YYREEE (reference sequence). J was trimmed by 0 bases and V by 3 bases; bases with no gene match: 4. As DNA, the CDR3 is TGTGCCAGCAGCTATGCGGGGGGGCGCTCCTACAATGAGCAGTTCTTC. It yields the protein CASSYAGGRSYNEQFF.

The J gene is TRBJ2-7, the V gene TRBV6-5; 12 nucleotides line up with TRBD2. CDR3 length: 15 amino acids. CDR1 and CDR2 (germline): MNHEY, SVGAGI. J lost 5 bases, V lost 5 bases, and 7 bases had no gene match. Written as DNA, the CDR3 is TGTGCCAGCAGTAACCTAGCGGGGGGGCCCCACGAGCAGTACTTC. Encoded protein: CASSNLAGGPHEQYF.

The J gene is TRBJ1-1, the V gene TRBV18, with a possible D match to TRBD1 (6 bases). V was cut by 3 bases and J by 1 base, with 12 bases left in between. The germline gives CDR1 KGHSH, CDR2 LQKENI. The CDR3 length is 15 residues. The CDR3 nucleotides are TGTGCCAGCTCACCTATACAGGGATCGAACACTGAAGCTTTCTTT. Protein: CASSPIQGSNTEAFF.

The genes are TRBV7-2 and TRBJ2-2; 8 positions agree with TRBD1. The V segment lost 5 bases and the J segment 6 bases; nucleotides outside the gene matches: 8. Germline V gene lookup returns CDR1 SGHTA and CDR2 FQGNSA. The CDR3 contains 15 residues. CDR3 protein: CASSLVGTGSGELFF. The CDR3 nucleotides read TGTGCCAGCAGCCTCGTTGGGACAGGATCCGGGGAGCTGTTTTTT.

This chain uses TRBV5-6 with TRBJ2-7; TRBD2 might be the D (5 bases). Between the trimmed V and J ends, which lost 2 bases and 3 bases, there was a span of 6 bases. The germline CDR1 and CDR2 sequences are SGHDT and YYEEEE. The CDR3 spans 12 residues. In DNA, the CDR3 is TGTGCCAGCAGCTTAGGAGGCTACGAGCAGTACTTC. Its translation: CASSLGGYEQYF.

V is TRBV21-1 and J is TRBJ1-3; TRBD1 is taken as the D call from the table, unchecked against the DNA. TRBV21-1 is given as a pseudogene. CDR3 length equals 15 residues. The CDR3, as DNA: TGTGCCAGCAGCAATTGCAGGCGATCTGGAAACACCATATATTTT. Residues: CASSNCRRSGNTIYF.

The chain combines TRBV9 with TRBJ2-7; 8 bases are shared with TRBD1. This CDR3 spans 17 amino acids. Per germline, CDR1 SGDLS and CDR2 YYNGEE. V gave up 3 bases and J gave up 4 bases; unmatched junction bases: 15. CDR3 DNA sequence: TGTGCCAGCAGCGCCGGTCTGGGCAGGGGGCTTTTGTACGAGCAGTACTTC. Its translation is CASSAGLGRGLLYEQYF.

This clone is deemed medium-sized (0.01 to 0.1%). The chain combines TRBV6-4 with TRBJ2-2, with D possibly TRBD1 on 5 matching bases. Germline CDR1 reads MRHNA; CDR2 reads SNTAGT. Deletions cut 4 bases from V and 6 bases from J, with 15 bases between. This CDR3 is 15 amino acids long. The CDR3 loop is CASSVDSSSAGELFF. The CDR3 DNA is TGTGCCAGCAGTGTCGACAGTTCCTCCGCCGGGGAGCTGTTTTTT.

The CDR3 region has the DNA TGTGCCAGTAGTATGCTAAAAGCGGGAGGCAATCAGCCCCAGCATTTT. Protein: CASSMLKAGGNQPQHF. The chain combines TRBV19 with TRBJ1-5, with no clear D. Trimming stripped 3 bases from V and 2 bases from J, with 14 bases between. Germline values: CDR1 LNHDA, CDR2 SQIVND (reference sequence). The CDR3 runs 16 residues.

This chain uses TRBV29-1 with TRBJ2-7; TRBD2 matches 9 bases. The V gene end was trimmed by 5 bases and the J gene end by 6 bases; junction bases not matched to a gene: 11. CDR1 is SQVTM and CDR2 is ANQGSEA in the germline V gene. The CDR3 contains 14 residues. The CDR3 protein is CSVKAPGLASEQYF. CDR3 DNA: TGCAGCGTTAAGGCGCCGGGACTAGCATCCGAGCAGTACTTC.

The chain couples TRBV19 to TRBJ2-1; 8 nucleotides align to TRBD1. The CDR3 has 14 amino acids. Trimming took 7 bases from V and 5 from J; bases not matched to a gene: 7. Germline V gene lookup returns CDR1 LNHDA and CDR2 SQIVND (reference sequence). CDR3 region: CASKTGQVNNEQFF. For the CDR3, the DNA is TGTGCCAGTAAAACGGGACAGGTAAACAATGAGCAGTTCTTC. Drawing the rest from reference TRBV19 and TRBJ2-1, the complete variable domain is DGGITQSPKYLFRKEGQNVTLSCEQNLNHDAMYWYRQDPGQGLRLIYYSQIVNDFQKGDIAEGYSVSREKKESFPLTVTSAQKNPTAFYLCASKTGQVNNEQFFGPGTRLTVL.

The rearrangement uses TRBV9 and TRBJ2-7; D is perhaps TRBD2 (6 bases). CDR1 and CDR2 (germline): SGDLS, YYNGEE. The V end was cut by 4 bases, the J end by 4 bases, with 18 bases between. CDR3 length: 15 residues. CDR3 in amino acids: CASSSGLQSGYEQYF. In nucleotides, the CDR3 is TGTGCCAGCAGCTCGGGACTCCAATCGGGTTACGAGCAGTACTTC. Using reference TRBV9 and TRBJ2-7 for the parts outside the CDR3, the full variable domain is DSGVTQTPKHLITATGQRVTLRCSPRSGDLSVYWYQQSLDQGLQFLIQYYNGEERAKGNILERFSAQQFPDLHSELNLSSLELGDSALYFCASSSGLQSGYEQYFGPGTRLTVT.

This sequence joins TRBV6-5 and TRBJ2-1, with TRBD2 matching over 14 bases. The CDR3 consists of 14 residues. J was trimmed by 8 bases and V by 8 bases; bases with no gene match: 5. Germline V gene sequence: CDR1 MNHEY, CDR2 SVGAGI. The CDR3 protein is CASGGLAGGYEQFF. The DNA for the CDR3 is TGTGCCAGCGGAGGACTAGCGGGGGGCTATGAGCAGTTCTTC.

The chain couples TRBV19 to TRBJ1-1; D not certain. Per the germline V gene, CDR1 is LNHDA and CDR2 is SQIVND (reference sequence). The CDR3 extends over 12 amino acids. V lost 3 bases and J 5 bases, leaving 7 bases between the germline ends. The CDR3 loop is CASSMRRTEAFF. In nucleotides, the CDR3 is TGTGCCAGTAGTATGAGGAGGACTGAAGCTTTCTTT.

V and J are TRBV6-2 or TRBV6-3 and TRBJ1-1; D might be TRBD1 (5 bases). The CDR3 extends over 13 amino acids. With 5 bases removed from V and 5 bases from J, the gap between germline ends came to 12 bases. Germline CDR1 and CDR2: MNHEY and SVGEGT. CDR3 amino acids: CASSHPGGTEAFF. The CDR3 DNA reads TGTGCCAGCAGTCACCCCGGGGGGACTGAAGCTTTCTTT.

The chain links TRBV25-1 to TRBJ1-2, with D hard to call. Germline CDR1 reads MGHDK; CDR2 reads SYGVNS. CDR3 length equals 14 residues. V was shortened by 4 bases and J by 6 bases, with 15 bases between the two germline ends. The CDR3 region has the DNA TGTGCCAGCAGTGGTATGGGCGAAGGCAATGGCTACACCTTC. Protein product: CASSGMGEGNGYTF.

The rearrangement uses TRBV29-1 and TRBJ2-5; a possible D gene is TRBD2 (6 bases). This CDR3 comprises 12 residues. Germline V gene lookup returns CDR1 SQVTM and CDR2 ANQGSEA. Trimming cost V 4 bases and J 5 bases, with 11 bases left between them. CDR3 loop: CSVGRESETQYF. In DNA, the CDR3 is TGCAGCGTTGGGAGGGAATCGGAGACCCAGTACTTC.

This chain uses TRBV9 with TRBJ1-1; perhaps TRBD1 as D (5 bases). CDR1 SGDLS and CDR2 YYNGEE come from the germline V gene. The CDR3 runs to 15 residues. V was cut by 1 base and J by 2 bases, with 12 bases left in between. As DNA, the CDR3 is TGTGCCAGCAGCGTAACATCAGGGCCCAACACTGAAGCTTTCTTT. Encoded protein: CASSVTSGPNTEAFF.

The gene calls are TRBV5-1 and TRBJ2-5, with D tentatively TRBD2 (6 bases). The germline V gene has CDR1 SGHRS and CDR2 YFSETQ. Between the trimmed V and J ends, which lost 0 bases and 5 bases, there was a span of 17 bases. This CDR3 has 16 residues. Written as DNA, the CDR3 is TGCGCCAGCAGCTTGGCGCGGGGAGGAGGGGCGGAGACCCAGTACTTC. It specifies CASSLARGGGAETQYF. The whole variable domain, remainder taken from reference TRBV5-1 and TRBJ2-5, is KAGVTQTPRYLIKTRGQQVTLSCSPISGHRSVSWYQQTPGQGLQFLFEYFSETQRNKGNFPGRFSGRQFSNSRSEMNVSTLELGDSALYLCASSLARGGGAETQYFGPGTRLLVL.

At least ten counts were recorded for this clone. The chain combines TRBV3-1 (or the pseudogene TRBV3-2) with TRBJ2-7, with D unresolved. CDR1 and CDR2 from the germline V gene are LGHDT and YNNKEL (reference sequence). The CDR3 totals 16 residues. V lost 0 bases and J lost 0, with 12 bases in between. The chain's CDR3 is CASSQDPGRSSYEQYF. The CDR3 coding sequence is TGTGCCAGCAGCCAAGATCCCGGTCGGAGCTCCTACGAGCAGTACTTC.

The rearrangement links TRBV19 to TRBJ1-6; 7 bases agree with TRBD1. V was clipped by 5 bases and J by 6 bases; unmatched bases: 7. This CDR3 contains 15 residues. Looked up from germline, CDR1 is LNHDA and CDR2 is SQIVND (reference sequence). The chain's CDR3 is CASSLRTGINSPLHF. As DNA, the CDR3 is TGTGCCAGTAGTCTTCGGACAGGAATTAATTCACCCCTCCACTTT.

In this sample, this clone turned up a few times. The chain has TRBV19 and TRBJ1-2, with a possible D match to TRBD1 (5 bases). This CDR3 comprises 12 residues. CDR1 and CDR2 from the germline V gene are LNHDA and SQIVND (reference sequence). Trimming left V 7 bases short and J 3 bases short, with 9 bases between. This chain's CDR3 is CASKETDYGYTF. The CDR3 DNA reads TGTGCCAGTAAAGAGACAGACTATGGCTACACCTTC.

The chain links TRBV9 to TRBJ2-5, with 8 positions matching TRBD2. V gave up 0 bases and J gave up 2 bases; unmatched junction bases: 9. From germline, CDR1 is SGDLS and CDR2 YYNGEE. The CDR3 spans 17 residues. The CDR3 is CASSVAGGLGNQETQYF. The CDR3 coding sequence is TGTGCCAGCAGCGTAGCGGGGGGGCTGGGGAATCAAGAGACCCAGTACTTC. Full variable domain (remainder filled in from reference TRBV9 and TRBJ2-5): DSGVTQTPKHLITATGQRVTLRCSPRSGDLSVYWYQQSLDQGLQFLIQYYNGEERAKGNILERFSAQQFPDLHSELNLSSLELGDSALYFCASSVAGGLGNQETQYFGPGTRLLVL.

The genes are TRBV19 and TRBJ1-1; D uncertain. CDR1 LNHDA and CDR2 SQIVND come from the germline V gene (reference sequence). The CDR3 runs 16 residues. Trimming shortened V by 7 bases and J by 0 bases, and 18 bases separated the two germline ends. DNA of the CDR3: TGTGCCAGTAACTCCGCCGGAGGTCGCATGAACACTGAAGCTTTCTTT. Protein: CASNSAGGRMNTEAFF.

The J gene is TRBJ2-5, the V gene TRBV29-1; a possible D gene is TRBD2 (5 bases). Germline values: CDR1 SQVTM, CDR2 ANQGSEA. The CDR3 is 12 residues long. With 3 bases removed from V and 4 bases from J, the gap between germline ends came to 9 bases. CDR3 DNA: TGCAGCGTTGAGTGGAGCGGAGAGACCCAGTACTTC. Translating it yields CSVEWSGETQYF.

The chain is built from TRBV3-1 (or the pseudogene TRBV3-2) and TRBJ2-2; 7 bases are a match to TRBD2. Germline V gene lookup returns CDR1 LGHDT and CDR2 YNNKEL (reference sequence). This CDR3 spans 15 amino acids. The J segment lost 5 bases and the V segment lost 4 bases, leaving 7 bases of the junction unmatched. CDR3 region: CASSRGGSRTGELFF. For the CDR3, the DNA is TGTGCCAGCAGCCGTGGCGGGAGCAGGACCGGGGAGCTGTTTTTT.

A single count supports this clone. The V call is TRBV28, the J call TRBJ2-6; 8 positions agree with TRBD1. V shed 10 bases and J 0 bases; nucleotides not matched to a gene: 8. Germline CDR1 is MDHEN and CDR2 is SYDVKM. The CDR3 runs 16 residues. This CDR3 is CATRTGPSSGANVLTF. CDR3 DNA: TGTGCCACCCGGACAGGGCCAAGCTCTGGGGCCAACGTCCTGACTTTC.

The V and J genes are TRBV5-1 and TRBJ2-2; 7 positions match TRBD2. The CDR3 contains 14 residues. Germline CDR1 and CDR2: SGHRS and YFSETQ. V trimming: 10 bases; J trimming: 5 bases; junction bases outside the gene matches: 11. This chain's CDR3 is CASGGNVETGELFF. In DNA, the CDR3 is TGCGCCTCCGGGGGGAACGTCGAAACCGGGGAGCTGTTTTTT.

The V call is TRBV7-2, the J call TRBJ2-3; 7 bases agree with TRBD1. Germline V gene sequence: CDR1 SGHTA, CDR2 FQGNSA. This CDR3 is built from 15 residues. Trimming took 5 bases from V and 3 from J; bases not matched to a gene: 8. CDR3 DNA sequence: TGTGCCAGCAGCCAAACAGGGGTGGGAACAGATACGCAGTATTTT. It codes for CASSQTGVGTDTQYF.

The V call is TRBV6-5, the J call TRBJ1-1, with D possibly TRBD1 on 6 matching bases. V shed 7 bases and J shed 6 bases, with 21 bases lying between them. The CDR3 sequence is 15 residues long. Germline V lookup: CDR1 MNHEY, CDR2 SVGAGI. This CDR3 reads CASISAGGAVAEAFF. As DNA, the CDR3 is TGTGCCAGCATCTCCGCTGGGGGGGCCGTCGCTGAAGCTTTCTTT.